A selection of T cell receptor beta chains follows, all from one sample in a study of spatial heterogeneity in lung cancer. MiXCR was run by TCRdb on the 5' RACE reads, yielding one entry per CDR3 protein. The sample consists of tens of thousands of distinct CDR3 sequences, roughly 9.5% of them appearing once. The sequencing used PBMCs, collected at surgery. The receptors were sampled from a male donor with early-stage non-small cell lung cancer. CDR3s include the opening cysteine and the closing phenylalanine or tryptophan. The D gene is left open where the match is weak. Rows give clone size only sometimes, using once, few, many, or a class for an expanded clone.

CDR3 DNA	CDR3 protein	D gene	clone size	V gene	J gene
TGTGCCAGCAGCTCCATTGAGAACACTGAAGCTTTCTTT	CASSSIENTEAFF	-	few	TRBV7-9	TRBJ1-1
TGTGCCAGCAGCTTGTTCAGGGGGGACGAGCAGTACTTC	CASSLFRGDEQYF	-	-	TRBV5-6	TRBJ2-7
TGTGCCAGCAGTGAACAACCCGGGGGGCCCGGGGAGCTGTTTTTT	CASSEQPGGPGELFF	-	few	TRBV6-1	TRBJ2-2
TGTGCCAGCAGTGAAAGGGGGCCTCGGGGGACCGGGGAGCTGTTTTTT	CASSERGPRGTGELFF	-	-	TRBV2	TRBJ2-2
TGCAGTGCTGTAGCGGGAGGTACAGATACGCAGTATTTT	CSAVAGGTDTQYF	TRBD2	few	TRBV20-1	TRBJ2-3
TGTGCCAGCAGTTCCGGGACCTTACATACGCAGTATTTT	CASSSGTLHTQYF	-	many	TRBV28	TRBJ2-3
TGTGCCAGCAGTGTGGTAAGCGGGGGGAATACGCAGTATTTT	CASSVVSGGNTQYF	TRBD2	few	TRBV25-1	TRBJ2-3
TGTGCCAGCAGTTCTCTTAGCGGTGGCACAGATACGCAGTATTTT	CASSSLSGGTDTQYF	-	many	TRBV27	TRBJ2-3
TGTGCCACCAGCAGAGAGACTAGCGGGGGAGATACGCAGTATTTT	CATSRETSGGDTQYF	TRBD2	-	TRBV15	TRBJ2-3
TGTGCCAGCCTCCAGGCGAGCTCCTACGAGCAGTACTTC	CASLQASSYEQYF	-	once	TRBV2	TRBJ2-7
TGTGCCAGCGCCCGCAATAGCAATGAGCAGTTCTTC	CASARNSNEQFF	-	-	TRBV7-2	TRBJ2-1
TGTGCCAGTAGGTCTACCCTAGCGACCCCCTACAATGAGCAGTTCTTC	CASRSTLATPYNEQFF	-	many	TRBV19	TRBJ2-1
TGTGCCAGCAGTTACTCGACTACTGGGACAGATACGCAGTATTTT	CASSYSTTGTDTQYF	-	-	TRBV6-5	TRBJ2-3
TGCGCCAGCAGCTCTCTCACCGGGGAGCTGTTTTTT	CASSSLTGELFF	-	many	TRBV5-1	TRBJ2-2
TGTGCCATCAGTGAGTTGGCGGAGACCCAGTACTTC	CAISELAETQYF	-	few	TRBV10-3	TRBJ2-5
TGTGCCAGCAGTTTGGGGGCGAGGGGGACCGGGGAGCTGTTTTTT	CASSLGARGTGELFF	-	many	TRBV12-3/TRBV12-4	TRBJ2-2
TGTGCCAGCAGTGCCAAGAATGTAGTGTTGGGGGAGCTGTTTTTT	CASSAKNVVLGELFF	-	-	TRBV6-1	TRBJ2-2
TGTGCCAGCAAACCCGGACGGACTTCCTACGAGCAGTACTTC	CASKPGRTSYEQYF	-	many	TRBV6-6	TRBJ2-7
TGTGCCAGCAGTGACTTCAAAGACACTGAAGCTTTCTTT	CASSDFKDTEAFF	-	-	TRBV6-2/TRBV6-3	TRBJ1-1
TGTGCCGCGCGTCTGAACACTGAAGCTTTCTTT	CAARLNTEAFF	-	-	TRBV2	TRBJ1-1